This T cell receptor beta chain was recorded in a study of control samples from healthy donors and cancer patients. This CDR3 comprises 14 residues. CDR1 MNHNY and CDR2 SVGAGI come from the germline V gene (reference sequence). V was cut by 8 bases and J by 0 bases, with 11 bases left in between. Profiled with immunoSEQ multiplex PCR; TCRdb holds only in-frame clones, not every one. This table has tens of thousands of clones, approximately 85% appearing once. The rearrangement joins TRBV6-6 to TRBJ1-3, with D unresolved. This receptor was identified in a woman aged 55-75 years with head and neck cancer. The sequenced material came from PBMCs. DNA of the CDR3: TGTGCCAGCGGGGTTAGAGACTCTGGAAACACCATATATTTT. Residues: CASGVRDSGNTIYF.